Listed below are T cell receptor beta chains from one sample, sequenced in a study of blood T cell repertoires in COVID-19. Clones were sequenced by immunoSEQ multiplex PCR, and TCRdb holds only the in-frame ones, with some missing. This sample carries roughly 27,000 clones, about 80% of them seen once, and the ten largest clones take 40% to 55%. The sequenced material came from peripheral blood. The receptors were gathered from a woman between 65 and 79 years old with acute or convalescent COVID-19. CDR3s include the opening cysteine and the closing phenylalanine or tryptophan. A D gene is named only where the DNA matches it firmly. Expanded clones get a size class; other rows say once, few or many, or leave the size out.

v_gene: TRBV28
j_gene: TRBJ1-6
d_gene: NA
abundance: NA
CDR3nt: TGTGCCAGCAGTTTATACCCCCCTGGAGGGTTTGGTTCACCCCTCCACTTT
CDR3aa: CASSLYPPGGFGSPLHF

v_gene: TRBV3-1/TRBV3-2
j_gene: TRBJ1-2
d_gene: NA
abundance: once
CDR3nt: TGTGCCAGCAGCCCGAGGGACTACTATGGCTACACCTTC
CDR3aa: CASSPRDYYGYTF

v_gene: TRBV5-4
j_gene: TRBJ2-5
d_gene: TRBD2
abundance: NA
CDR3nt: TGTGCCAGCAGCTTGACTAGCGAGAGAGAGACCCAGTACTTC
CDR3aa: CASSLTSERETQYF

v_gene: TRBV4-2
j_gene: TRBJ2-7
d_gene: TRBD1
abundance: NA
CDR3nt: TGTGCCACTACGGGACAGGACTCCTACGAGCAGTACTTC
CDR3aa: CATTGQDSYEQYF

v_gene: TRBV3-1/TRBV3-2
j_gene: TRBJ1-5
d_gene: TRBD1
abundance: NA
CDR3nt: TGTGCCAGCAGCCAAGGGCCCTCCGGGACAGGGGTCCAGCCCCAGCATTTT
CDR3aa: CASSQGPSGTGVQPQHF

v_gene: TRBV19
j_gene: TRBJ1-5
d_gene: NA
abundance: few
CDR3nt: TGTGCCAGTAGGTCGGTCGGCGGTCAGCCCCAGCATTTT
CDR3aa: CASRSVGGQPQHF

v_gene: TRBV30
j_gene: TRBJ1-2
d_gene: TRBD1
abundance: NA
CDR3nt: TGTGCCTGGAGTCGGGACAGGGGGCGGAATGGCTACACCTTC
CDR3aa: CAWSRDRGRNGYTF

v_gene: TRBV20-1
j_gene: TRBJ2-1
d_gene: TRBD2
abundance: NA
CDR3nt: TGCAGTGCTAGTAGGACTAGCGGGAACAATGAGCAGTTCTTC
CDR3aa: CSASRTSGNNEQFF

v_gene: TRBV7-3
j_gene: TRBJ2-1
d_gene: TRBD2
abundance: NA
CDR3nt: TGTGCCAGCAGCTTAAGTGGGGTAGCGGGAAAATGGAGTGAGCAGTTCTTC
CDR3aa: CASSLSGVAGKWSEQFF

v_gene: TRBV9
j_gene: TRBJ2-3
d_gene: NA
abundance: NA
CDR3nt: TGTGCCAGCAGCTCGGTTACTAGTATAACAGATACGCAGTATTTT
CDR3aa: CASSSVTSITDTQYF

v_gene: TRBV5-8
j_gene: TRBJ1-5
d_gene: NA
abundance: NA
CDR3nt: TGTGCCAGCAGCTTCGGGAGTGGCAATCAGCCCCAGCATTTT
CDR3aa: CASSFGSGNQPQHF

v_gene: TRBV10-1
j_gene: TRBJ2-7
d_gene: TRBD1
abundance: NA
CDR3nt: TGCGCCAGCAGTTCCGGGACAGGGGATTATGAGCAGTACTTC
CDR3aa: CASSSGTGDYEQYF

v_gene: TRBV19
j_gene: TRBJ1-5
d_gene: TRBD1
abundance: NA
CDR3nt: TGTGCCAGTAGTAGACAGGGGTCCACGAAAGATAGCAATCAGCCCCAGCATTTT
CDR3aa: CASSRQGSTKDSNQPQHF

v_gene: TRBV29-1
j_gene: TRBJ1-1
d_gene: NA
abundance: NA
CDR3nt: TGCAGCGCCCGAGCCGTGAGTAGCACTGAAGCTTTCTTT
CDR3aa: CSARAVSSTEAFF

v_gene: TRBV18
j_gene: TRBJ2-3
d_gene: NA
abundance: NA
CDR3nt: TGTGCCAGCTCGCGATCAGAACTAGCCGCAGATACGCAGTATTTT
CDR3aa: CASSRSELAADTQYF

v_gene: TRBV7-9
j_gene: TRBJ1-5
d_gene: NA
abundance: NA
CDR3nt: TGTGCCAGCAGCTTAAGGGGGAGCAATCAGCCCCAGCATTTT
CDR3aa: CASSLRGSNQPQHF

v_gene: TRBV6-5
j_gene: TRBJ1-4
d_gene: NA
abundance: NA
CDR3nt: TGTGCCAGCACCGTAGGGACAACGGGAGGTGAAAAACTGTTTTTT
CDR3aa: CASTVGTTGGEKLFF

v_gene: TRBV24-1
j_gene: TRBJ2-1
d_gene: NA
abundance: few
CDR3nt: TGTGCCAGTAAAGGGGTTGACAGCCGTGAGCAGTTCTTC
CDR3aa: CASKGVDSREQFF

v_gene: TRBV20-1
j_gene: TRBJ2-1
d_gene: NA
abundance: NA
CDR3nt: TGCAGGGGGGCTAGCTACAATGAGCAGTTCTTC
CDR3aa: CRGASYNEQFF

v_gene: TRBV19
j_gene: TRBJ2-1
d_gene: NA
abundance: once
CDR3nt: TGTGCCAGTAGGTCTAGCTCCTACAATGAGCAGTTCTTC
CDR3aa: CASRSSSYNEQFF

v_gene: TRBV7-2
j_gene: TRBJ2-7
d_gene: NA
abundance: medium-sized
CDR3nt: TGTGCCAGCAGCAAGGGGGTGTCCTACGAGCAGTACTTC
CDR3aa: CASSKGVSYEQYF

v_gene: TRBV11-2
j_gene: TRBJ2-2
d_gene: TRBD2
abundance: NA
CDR3nt: TGTGCCAGCAGCCCCCCGCGGGGGGGGGCTTCCGGGGAGCTGTTTTTT
CDR3aa: CASSPPRGGASGELFF

v_gene: TRBV29-1
j_gene: TRBJ2-7
d_gene: TRBD1
abundance: NA
CDR3nt: TGCAGCGTTACTACAGGGGCCTACGAGCAGTACTTC
CDR3aa: CSVTTGAYEQYF

v_gene: TRBV29-1
j_gene: TRBJ2-3
d_gene: TRBD2
abundance: NA
CDR3nt: TGCAGCGTTCCTCGACTAGCGAGGGATACGCAGTATTTT
CDR3aa: CSVPRLARDTQYF

v_gene: TRBV19
j_gene: TRBJ2-4
d_gene: NA
abundance: NA
CDR3nt: TGTGCCAGTAGCACCCTCCTTGGACAGAAAGCCAAAAACATTCAGTACTTC
CDR3aa: CASSTLLGQKAKNIQYF